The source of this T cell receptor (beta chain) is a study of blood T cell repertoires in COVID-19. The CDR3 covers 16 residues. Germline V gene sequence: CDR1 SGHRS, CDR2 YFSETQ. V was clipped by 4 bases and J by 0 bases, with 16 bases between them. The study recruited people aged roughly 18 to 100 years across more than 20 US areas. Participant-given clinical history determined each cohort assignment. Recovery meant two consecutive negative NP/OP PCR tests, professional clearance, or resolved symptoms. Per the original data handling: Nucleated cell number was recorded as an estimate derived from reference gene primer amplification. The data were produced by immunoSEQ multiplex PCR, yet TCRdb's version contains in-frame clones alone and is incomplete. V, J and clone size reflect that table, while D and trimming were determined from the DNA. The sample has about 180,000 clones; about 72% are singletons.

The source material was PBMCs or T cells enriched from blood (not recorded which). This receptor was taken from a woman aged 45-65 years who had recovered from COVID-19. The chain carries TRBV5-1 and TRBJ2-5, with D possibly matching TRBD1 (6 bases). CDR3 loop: CASSTNRVHDQETQYF. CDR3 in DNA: TGCGCCAGCAGCACCAACAGGGTTCATGACCAAGAGACCCAGTACTTC.